This paragraph covers one T cell receptor beta chain sequence. This entry comes from a study of blood T cell repertoires in COVID-19. Overall study context: Sites in the United States, Italy and Spain provided acute and convalescent COVID-19 samples. From T cells, B-cell-depleted T cells, or PBMCs came the material, which was cDNA or gDNA.

Trimming took 5 bases from V and 2 from J, leaving 16 bases between them. Germline values: CDR1 SGDLS, CDR2 YYNGEE. The CDR3 extends over 15 amino acids. As handled by the study authors: Nucleated cell counts were estimated from reference gene primer amplification. Produced via immunoSEQ multiplex PCR; TCRdb's table is partial and in-frame only. V and J calls and clone size are copied from that table; D and trimming were computed from the DNA. The sample consists of over 60,000 clones, 82% of them appearing once. The specimen sequenced was peripheral blood. The origin of this receptor is a man older than 75 with active COVID-19. The chain combines TRBV9 with TRBJ2-5; D might be TRBD2 (6 bases). The CDR3 loop reads CASSGGNLVQETQYF. The CDR3 nucleotides read TGTGCCAGCAGTGGGGGGAACCTCGTTCAAGAGACCCAGTACTTC.